A selection of T cell receptor beta chains follows, all from one sample in a study of blood T cells in healthy people across ages. TCRdb itself ran the 5' RACE reads through MiXCR, one entry per CDR3 protein. The repertoire includes about 970,000 distinct CDR3 sequences, 45% to 60% of them detected once, and 20% to 25% sits in the top ten. What was sequenced was blood. The receptors here all came from an older woman in good health. Both conserved end residues are part of each CDR3. Some rows mark clone size as missing; the rest say once, few, many or name a class of expanded clone.

CASSFDSGRGEQFF | TRBJ2-1 | TRBV7-2 | NA
CATSTWGGVVLNTGELFF | TRBJ2-2 | TRBV15 | few
CASSSSGTGAFF | TRBJ1-1 | TRBV7-8 | NA
CASKLDTDRGYEQYF | NA | TRBV28 | NA
CSARGVLAGWGNEQFF | TRBJ2-1 | TRBV20-1 | few
CATSRDTLLRDRFTDTQYF | TRBJ2-3 | TRBV15 | NA
CASNSAWSYNEQFF | TRBJ2-1 | TRBV12-3/TRBV12-4 | NA
CASSSPTSGYSYEQYF | TRBJ2-7 | TRBV27 | NA
CASSSRLAGHYNEQFF | TRBJ2-1 | TRBV12-3/TRBV12-4 | few
CSARLGNSNQPQHF | TRBJ1-5 | TRBV20-1 | many